This T cell receptor (beta chain) stems from a study of radiation and T cells in renal cell carcinoma. Trimming at V came to 5 bases and at J to 2 bases, leaving 13 bases not matched to a gene. The germline CDR1 and CDR2 sequences are SEHNR and FQNEAQ (reference sequence). The length of the CDR3 is 17 residues. Measured with immunoSEQ multiplex PCR; TCRdb has only the in-frame clones, and not every one. Altogether about 150,000 clones are present, approximately 88% being singletons, with the ten largest covering approximately 12%. As for time point: blood 2 weeks post-SBRT. As to treatment: 15 Gy SBRT to primary tumor, nephrectomy 4 weeks later.

Sequencing used blood, obtained from a patient whose treatment included radiotherapy and nephrectomy. The TCR was taken from a woman aged 45-65 years with renal cell carcinoma. This chain connects TRBV7-9 to TRBJ2-3, with 7 bases that match TRBD2. The CDR3 nucleotides are TGTGCCAGCAGCACCAGGACAAGCGGGGTTATCACAGATACGCAGTATTTT. Its protein product is CASSTRTSGVITDTQYF. The full variable domain, in which reference TRBV7-9 and TRBJ2-3 provide the parts outside the CDR3, is DTGVSQNPRHKITKRGQNVTFRCDPISEHNRLYWYRQTLGQGPEFLTYFQNEAQLEKSRLLSDRFSAERPKGSFSTLEIQRTEQGDSAMYLCASSTRTSGVITDTQYFGPGTRLTVL.